Listed below are T cell receptor beta chains from one sample, sequenced in a study of CD8+CD57+ T cells in acquired aplastic anemia. TCRdb itself ran the reads through MiXCR, one entry per CDR3 protein. The repertoire consists of 450,000 to 550,000 distinct CDR3 sequences, with around a third occurring once and the leading ten covering 0.7% to 1%. The material sequenced was sorted CD4+, CD8+, or CD8+CD57+ T cells (not recorded which) from PBMCs. These receptors originate from a human donor with aplastic anemia. Both conserved end residues are part of each CDR3. D genes are given only for firm matches. Clone sizes are given selectively: once, few, many, or a class where the clone is expanded.

clone size	D gene	CDR3 length	V gene	J gene	CDR3 protein	CDR3 DNA
NA	NA	17	TRBV19	TRBJ1-4	CASSMLIQGAGDEKLFF	TGTGCCAGTAGTATGCTTATACAGGGAGCCGGGGATGAAAAACTGTTTTTT
NA	NA	15	TRBV5-6	TRBJ2-7	CASSEYGGRSYEQYF	TGTGCCAGCAGTGAGTACGGGGGTCGATCCTACGAGCAGTACTTC
NA	NA	12	TRBV10-3	TRBJ2-3	CAISDMGATQYF	TGTGCCATCAGTGACATGGGGGCTACGCAGTATTTT
many	TRBD1	14	TRBV12-3/TRBV12-4	TRBJ1-2	CASSAPEGAYGYTF	TGTGCCAGCAGCGCTCCCGAGGGGGCCTATGGCTACACCTTC
many	TRBD1	14	TRBV10-3	TRBJ1-6	CAISLDRDNSPLHF	TGTGCCATCAGTTTGGACAGGGATAATTCACCCCTCCACTTT
many	NA	13	TRBV10-3	TRBJ1-1	CAIRLQENTEAFF	TGTGCCATCAGGCTACAAGAGAACACTGAAGCTTTCTTT
NA	TRBD1	13	TRBV10-3	TRBJ1-1	CAISRTGVGEAFF	TGTGCCATCAGTCGTACAGGGGTAGGTGAAGCTTTCTTT
many	NA	14	TRBV7-6	TRBJ1-1	CASKPAPKNTEAFF	TGTGCCAGCAAGCCAGCGCCGAAGAACACTGAAGCTTTCTTT
many	TRBD1	16	TRBV25-1	TRBJ1-6	CASSDYRQGPSSPLHF	TGTGCCAGCAGTGACTATCGACAGGGACCCAGTTCACCCCTCCACTTT
NA	NA	15	TRBV28	TRBJ2-7	CASSSSAGRRNEQYF	TGTGCCAGCAGTTCCAGCGCAGGGAGGCGGAACGAGCAGTACTTC
NA	TRBD2	16	TRBV30	TRBJ2-1	CAWSGLLAGGRAEQFF	TGTGCCTGGAGCGGACTTCTAGCGGGGGGCAGGGCTGAGCAGTTCTTC
NA	NA	13	TRBV20-1	TRBJ1-4	CSAILGGDEKLFF	TGCAGTGCTATTCTAGGAGGAGATGAAAAACTGTTTTTT
many	NA	14	TRBV19	TRBJ2-7	CASSIDLASGEQYF	TGTGCCAGTAGTATTGATTTGGCTTCGGGGGAGCAGTACTTC
NA	TRBD2	15	TRBV25-1	TRBJ2-7	CASSVEASGGSEQYF	TGTGCCAGCAGCGTAGAGGCTAGCGGGGGATCCGAGCAGTACTTC
many	TRBD1	13	TRBV27	TRBJ1-2	CASGDRASYGYTF	TGTGCCAGCGGGGACAGGGCAAGTTATGGCTACACCTTC
many	NA	14	TRBV2	TRBJ1-5	CASSLLDSNQPQHF	TGTGCCAGCAGCTTACTTGACAGCAATCAGCCCCAGCATTTT
NA	NA	17	TRBV10-3	TRBJ1-1	CASSYSSEPYANTEAFF	TGTGCCAGCAGTTACTCGTCAGAGCCCTATGCAAACACTGAAGCTTTCTTT
few	NA	13	TRBV20-1	TRBJ1-2	CSARDGGNYGYTF	TGCAGTGCTAGAGATGGGGGGAACTATGGCTACACCTTC
NA	TRBD1	15	TRBV9	TRBJ2-2	CASSAWTGGTGELFF	TGTGCCAGCAGCGCGTGGACAGGGGGCACCGGGGAGCTGTTTTTT
few	NA	15	TRBV7-2	TRBJ2-2	CASAQGASNTGELFF	TGCGCCAGCGCCCAAGGAGCTTCTAACACCGGGGAGCTGTTTTTT
many	NA	13	TRBV19	TRBJ1-3	CASSAGPGNTIYF	TGTGCCAGTAGTGCCGGGCCCGGAAACACCATATATTTT
many	NA	12	TRBV5-5	TRBJ2-7	CASSPSLYEQYF	TGTGCCAGCAGCCCGTCCCTCTACGAGCAGTACTTC
few	NA	12	TRBV10-3	TRBJ1-2	CASSESRPPYTF	TGTGCCAGCAGTGAAAGTAGACCGCCCTACACCTTC
NA	NA	12	TRBV7-2	TRBJ2-7	CASSLVPHEQYF	TGTGCCAGCAGCTTAGTCCCGCACGAGCAGTACTTC
few	TRBD1	17	TRBV7-2	TRBJ1-2	CASSQGGQAPLNYGYTF	TGCGCCAGCAGCCAAGGGGGACAGGCCCCCCTTAACTATGGCTACACCTTC
many	TRBD1	13	TRBV29-1	TRBJ1-5	CSVGTGRDQPQHF	TGCAGCGTGGGGACAGGGCGGGATCAGCCCCAGCATTTT